The present entry profiles one T cell receptor beta chain with its context. The sample is drawn from a study of blood T cells in healthy people across ages. CDR1 SQVTM and CDR2 ANQGSEA come from the germline V gene. This CDR3 spans 14 amino acids. V was pared by 7 bases and J by 5 bases, with 11 bases of the junction left unmatched. With a J-beta primer mix and a sample-barcoded 5' primer, a second PCR ran roughly 7 to 11 cycles. TCRdb reprocessed the 5' RACE reads via MiXCR and lists one record per CDR3 protein. This sample has about 680,000 distinct CDR3 sequences, with over 45% found just once. What was sequenced was blood. The clonotype comes from a woman in her fifties or sixties in good health. V usage is TRBV29-1 and J usage is TRBJ2-3, with 8 bases aligning to TRBD2. CDR3 DNA sequence: TGCAGCGCCTGGGGAGCGGGAGCGGGAGATACGCAGTATTTT. It specifies CSAWGAGAGDTQYF.